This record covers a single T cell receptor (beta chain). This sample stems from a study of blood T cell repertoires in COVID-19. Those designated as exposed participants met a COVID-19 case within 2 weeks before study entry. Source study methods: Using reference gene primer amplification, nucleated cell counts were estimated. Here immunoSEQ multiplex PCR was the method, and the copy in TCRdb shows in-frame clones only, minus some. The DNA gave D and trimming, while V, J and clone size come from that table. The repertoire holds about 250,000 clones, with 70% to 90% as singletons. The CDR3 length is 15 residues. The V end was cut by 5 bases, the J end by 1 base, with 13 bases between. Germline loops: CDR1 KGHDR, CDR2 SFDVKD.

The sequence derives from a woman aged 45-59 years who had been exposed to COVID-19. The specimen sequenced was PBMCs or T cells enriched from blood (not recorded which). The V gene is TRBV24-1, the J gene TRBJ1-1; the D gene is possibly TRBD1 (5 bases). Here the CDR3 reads CATSGPGRGNTEAFF. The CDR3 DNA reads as TGTGCCACCAGTGGTCCAGGGCGGGGGAACACTGAAGCTTTCTTT.